This T cell receptor beta chain emerged from a study of cytomegalovirus exposure and HLA in healthy donors. Looked up from germline, CDR1 is ENHRY and CDR2 is SYGVKD. Trimming took 10 bases from V and 3 from J; bases not matched to a gene: 6. This CDR3 is built from 15 residues. Researchers ran the PCR with 60 Vbeta and 13 Jbeta primers. Profiling relied on immunoSEQ multiplex PCR, and the TCRdb table lists in-frame clones only, not all of them. The data contain 90,000 to 100,000 clones, around 73% of them singletons. This chain uses TRBV10-3 with TRBJ2-3; 14 nucleotides agree with TRBD2. The source of this sequence is a woman in her sixties in good health and CMV-seronegative. Input material: PBMCs. The CDR3 nucleotides read TGTGCCACCCAGGGGACTAGCGGGAGTACAGATACGCAGTATTTT. This codes for CATQGTSGSTDTQYF.